This T cell receptor beta chain was profiled in a study of T-cell reconstitution after alpha-beta-depleted transplantation in children. Preparation of the TCRbeta library used unique molecular identifiers. TCRdb processed the PCR reads anew with MiXCR; each CDR3 protein has one entry. The top ten hold approximately 8.6% of the sample, which has about 290,000 distinct CDR3 sequences, roughly 7.8% seen once. Findings and caveats of the study: After transplant, at about two months, alpha-beta T cells were reportedly derived from several hundred expanded graft clones. T-cell numbers and diversity, one year after transplant, stemmed largely from T cells that were newly produced. It was surviving recipient T cells and thymic progenitors that gave some patients high TCRbeta diversity at day 60.

Comments on this clonotype: Its antigen remains unknown.

CDR3 length equals 14 residues. The junction had 12 bases not matched to a gene; V was cut back by 8 bases and J by 9 bases. CDR1 SEHNR and CDR2 FQNEAQ come from the germline V gene (reference sequence). The input for sequencing was peripheral blood, taken 360 days after TCRalphabeta/CD19-depleted stem cell transplant. This TCR came from a female patient aged 2 to 10 who had a stem cell transplant for Fanconi anemia, so the T cells may come from the graft donor. The chain uses TRBV7-9 and TRBJ2-1, with 8 bases that match TRBD1. CDR3 residues: CASRGAGGEGEQFF. The DNA for the CDR3 is TGTGCCAGCCGAGGCGCAGGGGGCGAGGGTGAGCAGTTCTTC. Full variable domain (missing parts from reference TRBV7-9 and TRBJ2-1): DTGVSQNPRHKITKRGQNVTFRCDPISEHNRLYWYRQTLGQGPEFLTYFQNEAQLEKSRLLSDRFSAERPKGSFSTLEIQRTEQGDSAMYLCASRGAGGEGEQFFGPGTRLTVL.